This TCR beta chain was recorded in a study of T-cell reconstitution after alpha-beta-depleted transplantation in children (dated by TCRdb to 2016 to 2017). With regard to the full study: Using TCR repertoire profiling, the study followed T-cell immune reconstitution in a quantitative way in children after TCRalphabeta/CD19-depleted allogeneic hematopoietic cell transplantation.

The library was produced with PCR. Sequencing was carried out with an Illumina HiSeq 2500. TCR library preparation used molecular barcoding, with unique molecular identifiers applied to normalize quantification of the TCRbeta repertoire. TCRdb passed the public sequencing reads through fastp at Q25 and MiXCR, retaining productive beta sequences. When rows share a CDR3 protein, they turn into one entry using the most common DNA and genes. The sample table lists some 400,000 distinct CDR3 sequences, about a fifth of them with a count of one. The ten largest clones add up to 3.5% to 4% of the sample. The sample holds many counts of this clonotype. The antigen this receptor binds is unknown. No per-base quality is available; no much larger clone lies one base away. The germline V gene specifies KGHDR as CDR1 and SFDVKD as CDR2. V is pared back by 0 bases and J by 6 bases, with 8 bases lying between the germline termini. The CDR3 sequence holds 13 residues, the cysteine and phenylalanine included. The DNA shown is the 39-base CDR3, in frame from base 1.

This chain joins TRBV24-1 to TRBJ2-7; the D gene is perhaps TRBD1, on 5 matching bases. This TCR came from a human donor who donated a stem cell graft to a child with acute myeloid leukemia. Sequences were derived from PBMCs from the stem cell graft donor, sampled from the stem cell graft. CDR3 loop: CATSDLDSSEQYF. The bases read TGTGCCACCAGTGATTTGGACAGTTCCGAGCAGTACTTC.